These T cell receptor beta chains were read from a single sample in a study of blood T cell repertoires in COVID-19. Clones were sequenced by immunoSEQ multiplex PCR, and TCRdb holds only the in-frame ones, with some missing. Of fewer than 250,000 clones in the sample, around 84% are singletons; the top ten hold about 10%. The material sequenced was peripheral blood. Receptors were obtained from a woman of 80 years or more with COVID-19, enrolled during active disease. The CDR3 runs from the conserved cysteine through the conserved F or W. The order of the fields is V gene, clone size, D gene, J gene, CDR3 DNA, CDR3 protein. The D gene is left open where the match is weak. Clone size is stated in some rows and not others, as once, few, many or a class when expanded.

V: TRBV3-1/TRBV3-2
size: NA
D: NA
J: TRBJ2-5
DNA: TGTGCCAGCAGCCAGTCGGAGACCCAGTACTTC
CDR3: CASSQSETQYF

V: TRBV5-1
size: once
D: TRBD1
J: TRBJ2-2
DNA: TGCGCCAGCAGCCAGGGACAGCCCACCGGGGAGCTGTTTTTT
CDR3: CASSQGQPTGELFF

V: TRBV6-6
size: NA
D: NA
J: TRBJ1-1
DNA: TGTGCCAGCAGCACCACCCAGGGGTGGGCTTTCTTT
CDR3: CASSTTQGWAFF

V: TRBV5-1
size: NA
D: TRBD1
J: TRBJ1-3
DNA: TGCGCCAGCAGCTTGGGACAGGGTGCGTCTGGAAACACCATATATTTT
CDR3: CASSLGQGASGNTIYF

V: TRBV6-5
size: few
D: NA
J: TRBJ1-6
DNA: TGTGCCAGCACTATGAGAAGCTCCTATAATTCACCCCTCCACTTT
CDR3: CASTMRSSYNSPLHF

V: TRBV5-1
size: once
D: NA
J: TRBJ2-5
DNA: TGCGCCAGCACCCTAGACAGCACAGAGACCCAGTACTTC
CDR3: CASTLDSTETQYF

V: TRBV5-1
size: few
D: NA
J: TRBJ1-4
DNA: TGCGCCAGCAGCTTGCCCGGGACATTTGAAAAACTGTTTTTT
CDR3: CASSLPGTFEKLFF

V: TRBV5-1
size: NA
D: NA
J: TRBJ1-1
DNA: TGCGCCAGCACCATGGAGGGCACTGAAGCTTTCTTT
CDR3: CASTMEGTEAFF

V: TRBV11-2
size: NA
D: TRBD1
J: TRBJ2-1
DNA: TGTGCCAGCAGCTTAACAGGGGGCCATTCCTACAATGAGCAGTTCTTC
CDR3: CASSLTGGHSYNEQFF

V: TRBV30
size: few
D: TRBD1
J: TRBJ1-1
DNA: TGTGCCTGGAGTCCGGGACAGTTCAACACTGAAGCTTTCTTT
CDR3: CAWSPGQFNTEAFF

V: TRBV28
size: NA
D: TRBD1
J: TRBJ2-3
DNA: TGTGCCAGCAGCCCTCAGGGGGGCACAGATACGCAGTATTTT
CDR3: CASSPQGGTDTQYF

V: TRBV6-5
size: NA
D: NA
J: TRBJ1-5
DNA: TGTGCCAGCAGCCAAGACAGGACTAATCAGCCCCAGCATTTT
CDR3: CASSQDRTNQPQHF

V: TRBV10-3
size: NA
D: TRBD2
J: TRBJ2-2
DNA: TGTGCCATCAGTCCGTTTAGCGGGGGCCTTAACACCGGGGAGCTGTTTTTT
CDR3: CAISPFSGGLNTGELFF

V: TRBV5-1
size: NA
D: TRBD1
J: TRBJ1-1
DNA: TGCGCCAGCAGCTCGAAAGGACAGGGAGGAACTGAAGCTTTCTTT
CDR3: CASSSKGQGGTEAFF

V: TRBV4-2
size: NA
D: TRBD2
J: TRBJ2-3
DNA: TGTGCCAGCAGCCAACGCCAAGTGGGCGGGGGGGCCTGGGGCACAGATACGCAGTATTTT
CDR3: CASSQRQVGGGAWGTDTQYF

V: TRBV7-2
size: NA
D: NA
J: TRBJ2-3
DNA: TGTGCCAGCAGCCCGAGGCTCAGCACAGATACGCAGTATTTT
CDR3: CASSPRLSTDTQYF

V: TRBV28
size: NA
D: TRBD2
J: TRBJ2-3
DNA: TGTGCCAGCAGTCGGCGACTAGCGGGGGGGCGGGATACGCAGTATTTT
CDR3: CASSRRLAGGRDTQYF

V: TRBV7-9
size: NA
D: NA
J: TRBJ2-1
DNA: TGTGCCAGCAGCTCAGGAACTCACTACAATGAGCAGTTCTTC
CDR3: CASSSGTHYNEQFF

V: TRBV14
size: NA
D: TRBD1
J: TRBJ1-5
DNA: TGTGCCAGCAGCCAAGATCTATTGGACAGGGGGCCTCAGCCCCAGCATTTT
CDR3: CASSQDLLDRGPQPQHF

V: TRBV5-1
size: NA
D: TRBD1
J: TRBJ1-2
DNA: TGCGCCAGCAGCTCGGGACAGGGGGATTTTTATGGCTACACCTTC
CDR3: CASSSGQGDFYGYTF

V: TRBV11-2
size: once
D: NA
J: TRBJ2-1
DNA: TGTGCCAGCAGCTTAGGGTGGGCGATCAATGAGCAGTTCTTC
CDR3: CASSLGWAINEQFF

V: TRBV30
size: NA
D: NA
J: TRBJ1-3
DNA: TGTGCCTGGCAACAGGGAAAGTCTGGAAACACCATATATTTT
CDR3: CAWQQGKSGNTIYF

V: TRBV28
size: NA
D: TRBD1
J: TRBJ2-2
DNA: TGTGCCACCACAGGGGGCGTTGGGACCGGGGAGCTGTTTTTT
CDR3: CATTGGVGTGELFF

V: TRBV7-8
size: NA
D: TRBD1
J: TRBJ1-6
DNA: TGTGCCAGCAGCGGGGACAGGGCTACTTCACCCCTCCACTTT
CDR3: CASSGDRATSPLHF

V: TRBV5-1
size: NA
D: NA
J: TRBJ1-1
DNA: TGCGCCAGCAGCTTAGGAGGAATGAACACTGAAGCTTTCTTT
CDR3: CASSLGGMNTEAFF

V: TRBV5-8
size: NA
D: NA
J: TRBJ1-6
DNA: TGTGCCAGCAGCTTGGAATTATTGGCTTCACCCCTCCACTTT
CDR3: CASSLELLASPLHF

V: TRBV10-3
size: few
D: NA
J: TRBJ1-3
DNA: TGTGCCATCAGTGAGTCCACAGGCTCTGGAAACACCATATATTTT
CDR3: CAISESTGSGNTIYF

V: TRBV2
size: NA
D: NA
J: TRBJ1-1
DNA: TGTGCCAGCAGAAGGGGAGGAATGAACACTGAAGCTTTCTTT
CDR3: CASRRGGMNTEAFF

V: TRBV5-1
size: NA
D: TRBD1
J: TRBJ2-2
DNA: TGCGCCAACAGCTCCGGGACAGGGGTGCGTGGCACCGGGGAGCTGTTTTTT
CDR3: CANSSGTGVRGTGELFF

V: TRBV7-8
size: NA
D: TRBD1
J: TRBJ1-1
DNA: TGTGCCAGCAGCTTGACAGGGGGCACTGAAGCTTTCTTT
CDR3: CASSLTGGTEAFF